This TCR beta chain was identified in a study of T cell responses to AZD1222 COVID-19 vaccine (dated by TCRdb to the early 2020s). For context, the study as a whole: AZD1222 recipients given second doses at about 4 weeks or at about 12 weeks were pooled, since spike-specific TCR depth and breadth were not found to differ between the two schedules. A total of approximately 240 trial participants underwent TCR sequencing, of whom about 210 had received two doses of AZD1222 and about 25 had received two doses of the MenACWY control vaccine. Enrollment into the trials was organized by age into subgroups of 18-55, 56-69 and 70-plus years, and those subgroups contained around 150, 28 and 57 TCR-sequenced participants, respectively.

On this clone itself: Its specific antigen is unknown. No clone much larger than this one lies a single base away; base qualities are absent.

The CDR3 regions of human TCRbeta chains were subjected to immunosequencing. In the original analysis: Repertoire TCRs were checked for matches against a reference library of SARS-CoV-2-specific TCRs that had been generated using the MIRA antigen-specificity platform. Breadth meant the fraction of unique TCRs that were SARS-CoV-2-associated, whereas depth meant the fraction of total T cells that were SARS-CoV-2-associated. Using the MIRA data, each spike-specific TCR was mapped to the spike region that the TCR reacts to and placed in a CD4 or CD8 class. Log10-transformed breadth and depth values were compared by one-way ANOVA with Sidak's multiple comparisons tests. This immuneACCESS table, as held by TCRdb, lists in-frame sequences with V and J called but not all clones. Of the missing ones, under half trace to an unresolved V gene in checked studies; the others have no known cause. V and J calls plus clone size are reproduced from that table; the DNA served to infer D and trimming. For this sample the table gives 130,000 to 150,000 clones, of which approximately 90% were detected only once. The ten largest clonotypes hold roughly 2.8% of the sample.

Paper-wide results and their limitations: Because no samples from the day 14 peak response were available, repertoires could be characterized only after the peak T cell response. Spike-specific TCR breadth and depth rose significantly after two AZD1222 doses compared with day 0 and with MenACWY recipients. Participants were mostly white British and included more females than males, and it was suggested by the authors that clonal diversity may have been underestimated. CD4 TCRs associated with the vaccine covered the entire spike protein, and the dominant responses were in regions 160-218 and 743-854. The 56-69-year group was small, and its depth increase did not reach significance, likely because of low power. Conclusions about previously exposed vaccinees are limited because only six or seven AZD1222 recipients were SARS-CoV-2 seropositive at baseline. Epitopes outside the regions mutated in the B.1.351 and B.1.1.7 variants were reportedly recognized by nearly half of the unique spike-specific TCRs.

The time point label corresponds to: baseline before first vaccination. The vaccinee samples were drawn from two UK trials, COV001 and COV002, one of which was a single-blind randomized controlled phase 2/3 trial testing AZD1222 (ChAdOx1 nCoV-19) in healthy adults. For TCRbeta chain sequencing, PBMC samples from trial participants were taken at day 0 and at day 28 after the second dose. The germline V gene gives CDR1 as SGHTA and CDR2 as FQGTGA. The CDR3 measures 13 amino acids from cysteine to phenylalanine. The sequence is cut down to CDR3 DNA, 39 bases in frame from base 1. V is cut by 5 bases and J by 4 bases, and the space between the germline ends is 8 bases.

The chain employs TRBV7-3 and TRBJ2-2, with no D gene named confidently. This sequence was found in an adult in good health. This sample comprised peripheral blood, obtained on day 0 of AZD1222 vaccination. The CDR3 amino acid sequence is: CASSRVGTGELFF. The DNA reads as follows: TGTGCCAGCAGCCGGGTGGGCACCGGGGAGCTGTTTTTT.